Shown below are 28 T cell receptor beta chains from a single sample sequenced in a study of OX40 agonist ivuxolimab in advanced cancers. Assay: immunoSEQ multiplex PCR; the TCRdb copy retains only in-frame clones and omits some. The data show approximately 65,000 clones, 87% seen once. The sequencing used CD4+ or CD8+ T cells sorted from blood, collected in a trial of the OX40 agonist ivuxolimab. These receptors originate from an adult with an advanced solid tumor such as melanoma, head and neck, liver or kidney cancer.

The rearrangement joins TRBV6-1 to TRBJ1-5, with D possibly matching TRBD1 (5 bases). CDR1 and CDR2 (germline): MNHNS, SASEGT. V was trimmed by 3 bases and J by 5 bases, leaving 8 bases between them. This CDR3 contains 13 residues. This CDR3 reads CASSDPGHQPQHF. The CDR3 DNA reads as TGTGCCAGCAGTGATCCGGGGCATCAGCCCCAGCATTTT.

The V and J genes are TRBV10-3 and TRBJ2-5, with D perhaps TRBD1 or TRBD2 (7 bases each). The CDR3 length is 16 residues. CDR1 is ENHRY, CDR2 SYGVKD, per germline. V was pared by 6 bases and J by 1 base, with 18 bases between. Written as DNA, the CDR3 is TGTGCCATCAGACAGGGGAGGGGCTCCATCCAAGAGACCCAGTACTTC. The encoded protein is CAIRQGRGSIQETQYF.

This chain uses TRBV11-3 with TRBJ2-3, with a tentative D call TRBD1 (6 bases). With 0 bases removed from V and 4 bases from J, the gap between germline ends came to 11 bases. CDR3 size: 15 residues. The germline V gene encodes CDR1 SGHNT and CDR2 YENEEA. In DNA form, the CDR3 reads TGTGCCAGCAGCTTAGATCTGAACAGGGCAGATACGCAGTATTTT. Translating gives CASSLDLNRADTQYF.

The chain recombines TRBV19 with TRBJ2-3, with 7 bases lining up with TRBD2. In germline, CDR1 is LNHDA, CDR2 SQIVND (reference sequence). CDR3 length: 14 residues. The V segment lost 4 bases and the J segment 3 bases; nucleotides outside the gene matches: 4. CDR3: CASSTWGGTDTQYF. In DNA, the CDR3 is TGTGCCAGTAGTACCTGGGGAGGGACAGATACGCAGTATTTT.

The chain uses TRBV29-1 and TRBJ1-5; weak D call: TRBD1 (6 bases). CDR1 and CDR2 (germline): SQVTM, ANQGSEA. The CDR3 is 14 amino acids. Trimming removed 3 bases from V and 0 bases from J, with 9 bases in between. CDR3 DNA sequence: TGCAGCGTTGAGGGGGGCTTTAGCAATCAGCCCCAGCATTTT. Its protein is CSVEGGFSNQPQHF.

This clone was seen a few times. J is TRBJ2-4 and V is TRBV6-5, with 7 bases fitting TRBD2. This CDR3 is built from 15 residues. Per germline, CDR1 MNHEY and CDR2 SVGAGI. The V segment lost 6 bases and the J segment 8 bases; nucleotides outside the gene matches: 13. The CDR3 DNA reads TGTGCCAGCAGACCCGTTTTGGGCGCGGGGGACATTCAGTACTTC. Translation: CASRPVLGAGDIQYF.

This chain uses TRBV5-5 with TRBJ1-2; D not resolved. Per the germline V gene, CDR1 is SGHKS and CDR2 is YYEKEE (reference sequence). This CDR3 contains 15 residues. The V gene lost 2 bases and the J gene lost 5 bases, with 16 bases spanning the gap. The CDR3 is CASSFQAETTYGYTF. The CDR3 region has the DNA TGTGCCAGCAGCTTTCAAGCCGAAACCACATATGGCTACACCTTC.

The chain recombines TRBV5-1 with TRBJ2-1; 8 bases map to TRBD1. The CDR3 spans 17 residues. Germline trimming cut 4 bases from V and 1 base from J; bases unmatched to any gene: 10. Germline CDR1 is SGHRS and CDR2 is YFSETQ. CDR3 protein: CASSRITGGRSYNEQFF. The CDR3 bases are TGCGCCAGCAGCAGGATTACAGGGGGTAGGTCCTACAATGAGCAGTTCTTC.

The CDR3 sequence is CASSLVQGAGGNTIYF. DNA for the CDR3: TGTGCCAGCAGCTTAGTACAGGGGGCCGGGGGAAACACCATATATTTT. The chain joins TRBV7-6 to TRBJ1-3; TRBD1 agrees at 9 bases. The CDR3 loop spans 16 amino acids. V lost 1 base to trimming and J lost 4 bases; unmatched junction nucleotides: 5. The germline gives CDR1 SGHVS, CDR2 FNYEAQ.

This rearrangement joins TRBV4-2 to TRBJ1-3; D call uncertain. The CDR3 extends over 14 amino acids. V dropped 1 base and J dropped 1 base, with 5 bases sitting between them. The germline V gene encodes CDR1 LGHNA and CDR2 YNFKEQ. CDR3 sequence reads: CASSQVSSGNTIYF. The CDR3 DNA reads as TGTGCCAGCAGCCAAGTTAGTTCTGGAAACACCATATATTTT.

Only one count was recorded for this clone. The chain links TRBV6-6 to TRBJ2-1; 11 bases are a match to TRBD2. From germline, CDR1 is MNHNY and CDR2 SVGAGI (reference sequence). The trim removed 6 bases at V and 2 bases at J, leaving 3 bases unmatched. The CDR3 runs to 15 residues. The CDR3, as DNA: TGTGCCAGCAGCCATAGCGGGGGGGCCTACAATGAGCAGTTCTTC. Its translation is CASSHSGGAYNEQFF.

The chain recombines TRBV7-9 with TRBJ2-4; 9 positions match TRBD1. The CDR3 covers 16 residues. Germline assignment: CDR1 SEHNR and CDR2 FQNEAQ (reference sequence). V lost 1 base, J lost 8 bases, and 9 bases stayed unmatched. CDR3 sequence reads: CASSLGSVTGGDIQYF. Here the CDR3 DNA reads TGTGCCAGCAGCTTAGGTTCGGTGACAGGGGGGGACATTCAGTACTTC.

V is TRBV19 and J is TRBJ2-7; no definite D call. The CDR3 has 13 residues. In germline, CDR1 is LNHDA, CDR2 SQIVND (reference sequence). V lost 3 bases and J lost 5, with 11 bases in between. The CDR3 spells CASSIQVSNEQYF. CDR3 bases: TGTGCCAGTAGTATTCAGGTTTCAAACGAGCAGTACTTC.

The V and J genes are TRBV2 and TRBJ1-4; the D gene is possibly TRBD1 (5 bases). The CDR3 has 16 amino acids. Germline V CDR1 and CDR2: SNHLY, FYNNEI. V gave up 0 bases and J gave up 6 bases, with 14 bases separating them. Here the CDR3 DNA reads TGTGCCAGCAGTGAAGCGCGGGGGAAGGTTGATGAAAAACTGTTTTTT. Its translation is CASSEARGKVDEKLFF.

The rearrangement uses TRBV10-2 and TRBJ2-3, with TRBD2 identical over 10 bases. CDR1 and CDR2 (germline): WSHSY, SAAADI. V lost 4 bases and J lost 5; bases outside the gene matches: 9. The CDR3 covers 16 residues. In DNA form, the CDR3 reads TGCGCCAGCAGTGGACCTAGCGGGGGATCCGTAGATACGCAGTATTTT. Translated: CASSGPSGGSVDTQYF.

The chain joins TRBV19 to TRBJ2-3; 8 bases align to TRBD2. CDR1 is LNHDA and CDR2 is SQIVND in the germline V gene (reference sequence). The ends lost 10 bases at V and 4 bases at J; junction bases unmatched: 7. CDR3 length: 13 amino acids. DNA for the CDR3: TGTGCCACACGACTAGCGTGGGCAGATACGCAGTATTTT. Encoded protein: CATRLAWADTQYF.

The V gene is TRBV18, the J gene TRBJ2-5; no clear D gene. The CDR3 length is 13 residues. Per germline, CDR1 KGHSH and CDR2 LQKENI. The germline V and J ends were trimmed by 3 bases and 1 base, with 6 bases remaining between them. CDR3 nucleotide sequence: TGTGCCAGCTCACCTTATTCCCAAGAGACCCAGTACTTC. This gives the protein CASSPYSQETQYF.

The chain recombines TRBV6-5 with TRBJ1-2; 10 nucleotides align to TRBD1. The V segment lost 0 bases and the J segment 4 bases; nucleotides outside the gene matches: 2. CDR3 length: 15 residues. Germline values: CDR1 MNHEY, CDR2 SVGAGI. The chain's CDR3 is CASSYSGQGTYGYTF. CDR3 coding DNA: TGTGCCAGCAGTTACTCGGGACAGGGGACCTATGGCTACACCTTC.

The chain links TRBV2 to TRBJ1-2; tentative D call: TRBD1 (6 bases). Germline V gene data show CDR1 as SNHLY and CDR2 as FYNNEI. Trimming took off 5 bases at V and 6 bases at J, with 16 bases between the two ends. The CDR3 spans 14 residues. The CDR3 loop is CASSLQGRENGYTF. CDR3 nucleotide sequence: TGTGCCAGCAGTTTACAGGGTAGGGAAAATGGCTACACCTTC.

This sequence joins TRBV7-9 and TRBJ2-3; 7 bases map to TRBD1. CDR1 is SEHNR, CDR2 FQNEAQ, per germline (reference sequence). There are 11 residues in the CDR3. The V and J ends lost 8 bases and 6 bases, in that order; junction bases with no gene match: 2. The CDR3 DNA reads TGTGCCAGCGAACAGGGGGATACGCAGTATTTT. Amino acids: CASEQGDTQYF.

The rearrangement links TRBV9 to TRBJ1-4, with D uncertain. The CDR3 runs to 13 residues. Per germline, CDR1 SGDLS and CDR2 YYNGEE. V gave up 4 bases and J gave up 8 bases, with 12 bases separating them. This CDR3 is CASSPPRGEKLFF. The DNA for the CDR3 is TGTGCCAGCAGCCCCCCCCGTGGGGAAAAACTGTTTTTT.

The chain carries TRBV9 and TRBJ2-7; 9 bases agree with TRBD2. This CDR3 is built from 15 residues. Germline-derived CDR1 and CDR2 are SGDLS and YYNGEE. V shed 0 bases and J 6 bases; nucleotides not matched to a gene: 7. CDR3 protein: CASSVGSSGESEQYF. CDR3 bases: TGTGCCAGCAGCGTAGGGTCTAGCGGGGAGAGCGAGCAGTACTTC.

The chain combines TRBV5-1 with TRBJ2-7, with D tentatively TRBD1 (6 bases). Trimming pared 0 bases from V and 4 bases from J, leaving 11 bases between. Germline CDR1 is SGHRS and CDR2 is YFSETQ. The length of the CDR3 is 14 residues. The CDR3 coding sequence is TGCGCCAGCAGCTTGGCCGGACAGCAGTACGAGCAGTACTTC. Protein: CASSLAGQQYEQYF.

J is TRBJ2-3 and V is TRBV5-1, with D possibly matching TRBD2 (5 bases). Trimming stripped 5 bases from V and 0 bases from J, with 7 bases between. The germline V gene has CDR1 SGHRS and CDR2 YFSETQ. This CDR3 contains 13 residues. This CDR3 reads CASSQRSTDTQYF. CDR3 in DNA: TGCGCCAGCAGTCAGCGGAGCACAGATACGCAGTATTTT. The whole variable domain, remainder taken from reference TRBV5-1 and TRBJ2-3, is KAGVTQTPRYLIKTRGQQVTLSCSPISGHRSVSWYQQTPGQGLQFLFEYFSETQRNKGNFPGRFSGRQFSNSRSEMNVSTLELGDSALYLCASSQRSTDTQYFGPGTRLTVL.

This chain connects TRBV6-6 to TRBJ1-1; unclear D gene. Trimming took 2 bases from V and 1 from J, leaving 5 bases between them. The CDR3 is 13 residues long. Germline V gene lookup returns CDR1 MNHNY and CDR2 SVGAGI (reference sequence). The DNA for the CDR3 is TGTGCCAGCAGTTACCGGGGGAACACTGAAGCTTTCTTT. Translated: CASSYRGNTEAFF.

The chain employs TRBV29-1 and TRBJ1-2; TRBD1 is a possible D gene (6 bases). The germline V gene encodes CDR1 SQVTM and CDR2 ANQGSEA. CDR3 length equals 13 residues. Trimming cost V 7 bases and J 4 bases, with 16 bases left between them. The CDR3 sequence is CSADSNRGYGYTF. The CDR3 region has the DNA TGCAGCGCGGACAGCAATCGAGGCTATGGCTACACCTTC. Drawing the rest from reference TRBV29-1 and TRBJ1-2, the complete variable domain is SAVISQKPSRDICQRGTSLTIQCQVDSQVTMMFWYRQQPGQSLTLIATANQGSEATYESGFVIDKFPISRPNLTFSTLTVSNMSPEDSSIYLCSADSNRGYGYTFGSGTRLTVV.

This clone was found once. This chain connects TRBV27 to TRBJ2-5, with a possible D match to TRBD1 (6 bases). Germline assignment: CDR1 MNHEY and CDR2 SMNVEV (reference sequence). The V gene lost 3 bases and the J gene lost 5 bases, with 13 bases spanning the gap. The length of the CDR3 is 14 residues. CDR3 in amino acids: CASSFRGYGETQYF. Written as DNA, the CDR3 is TGTGCCAGCAGTTTCAGGGGATACGGTGAGACCCAGTACTTC.

The V gene is TRBV5-6, the J gene TRBJ2-3; D may correspond to TRBD1 or TRBD2 (7 bases each). Germline V gives CDR1 SGHDT, CDR2 YYEEEE. The CDR3 loop spans 17 amino acids. The V end lost 2 bases, the J end lost 2 bases, and 18 bases lay between the germline ends. The CDR3 here is CASSFWTGGGYTDTQYF. CDR3 bases: TGTGCCAGCAGCTTTTGGACAGGCGGGGGTTACACAGATACGCAGTATTTT. Full variable domain (outside the CDR3, taken from reference TRBV5-6 and TRBJ2-3): DAGVTQSPTHLIKTRGQQVTLRCSPKSGHDTVSWYQQALGQGPQFIFQYYEEEERQRGNFPDRFSGHQFPNYSSELNVNALLLGDSALYLCASSFWTGGGYTDTQYFGPGTRLTVL.